The T cell receptor beta chain described here comes from a study of T-cell memory formation after mild COVID-19 (dated by TCRdb to about 2021). Turning to the overall study: TCR sequence clusters from the two donors were found to be largely donor specific. T-cell clones expanding and contracting after mild COVID-19 in two donors were tracked by longitudinal TCRalpha and TCRbeta repertoire sequencing. Two young, previously healthy adult volunteers, one female and one male, were included in the cohort. Here is what the overall study found, with its caveats: The study included only a couple of mild cases, and larger cohorts that include severe cases with pre-infection samples were judged to be necessary. From day 15 to 85, contracting clones showed balanced CD4/CD8 phenotypes, whereas a second wave of clones that expanded from day 15 to 37 leaned towards CD4+. SARS-CoV-2 specificity of the second-wave clones peaking on day 37 was not confirmed. The detection of some responding clones in pre-infection memory suggests that pre-existing cross-reactive memory T cells joined the SARS-CoV-2 response. Contracting CD4+ clones turned up mainly in the CM and EM memory subsets, whereas EMRA was where CD8+ clones were enriched.

Ficoll-Paque density gradient centrifugation was used to isolate PBMCs. The instrument was an Illumina NovaSeq 6000. TCRalpha and TCRbeta cDNA libraries were constructed by 5'RACE with constant-segment primers, with sample barcodes and unique molecular identifiers being introduced. Trizol reagent was used to extract RNA from every sample. Amplification of the libraries took two PCR steps, and the second step added a second sample barcode plus Illumina TruSeq adapters. Libraries were sequenced on an Illumina NovaSeq with 2 x 150 bp paired-end reads. In the source study's methods: Demultiplexing of reads and collapsing into UMI-guided consensus sequences were performed with migec v1.2.7. With mixcr v2.1.11, UMI consensuses were aligned to TRA and TRB V and J templates and assembled into clonotypes. A clonotype was counted as expanded or contracted only if both edgeR and NoisET called the change significant, with noise models trained on biological replicates. For edgeR calls, the cutoffs were a false discovery rate-adjusted p below 0.01 and a log2 fold-change threshold of 1. As an exploratory analysis of dynamics, max-normalized trajectories of the 1000 most abundant clonotypes were examined by PCA with hierarchical clustering. Each responding clone was given a CD4 or CD8 phenotype based on the CD4+ and CD8+ repertoires, which had been sequenced separately. The raw public reads went through TCRdb reprocessing: fastp at Q25, MiXCR clone calling, in-frame beta chains kept. Rows with one shared CDR3 protein collapse into an entry with the most common genes and DNA. The V and J calls here are based on TCRdb, not the publication. This sample comprises fewer than 200,000 distinct CDR3 sequences, about 18% of them detected only once. Clones ranked in the top ten supply roughly 3.9% of the sample.

V is shortened by 0 bases, J by 8 bases, and the region joining them spans 16 bases. From the cysteine through the phenylalanine, the CDR3 covers 16 amino acids. Only the CDR3 portion is preserved as DNA: 48 bases, with reading frame beginning at the first base. Taken from the germline V gene, the CDR1 and CDR2 loops are MGHRA and YSYEKL. This clonotype was counted between two and nine times. It lacks a known antigen. No qualities accompany the bases; no much larger clone lies one base away. This receptor was obtained from a man aged 18 to 30 who had mild COVID-19 (a few samples of this study predate the infection). The sample titles of this study are shuffled in the database, so cell type and time point are left out; the donor was told from shared clones. Sequencing was performed on PBMCs or a T cell subset sorted from them (not recorded which). The V and J segments used are TRBV4-1 and TRBJ1-4; D gene: possibly TRBD1, on 5 matching bases. The nucleotides are TGCGCCAGCAGCCAAGAAGAGGACACCCCCGGGGAAAAACTGTTTTTT. Protein translation: CASSQEEDTPGEKLFF.